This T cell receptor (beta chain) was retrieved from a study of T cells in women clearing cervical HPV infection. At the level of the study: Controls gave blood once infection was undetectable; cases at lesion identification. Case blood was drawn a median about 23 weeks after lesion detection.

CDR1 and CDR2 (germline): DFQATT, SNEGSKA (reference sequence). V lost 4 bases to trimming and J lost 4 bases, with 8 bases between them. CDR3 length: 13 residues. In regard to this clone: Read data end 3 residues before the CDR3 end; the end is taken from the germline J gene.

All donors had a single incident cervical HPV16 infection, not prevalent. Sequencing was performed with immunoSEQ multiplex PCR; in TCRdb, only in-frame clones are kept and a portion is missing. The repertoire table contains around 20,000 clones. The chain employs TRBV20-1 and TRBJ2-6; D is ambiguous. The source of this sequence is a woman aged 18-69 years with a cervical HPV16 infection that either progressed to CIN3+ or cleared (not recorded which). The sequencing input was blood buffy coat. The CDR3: CSATHSGANVLTF. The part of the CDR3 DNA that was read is TGCAGTGCTACACATTCCGGGGCCAACGTC.